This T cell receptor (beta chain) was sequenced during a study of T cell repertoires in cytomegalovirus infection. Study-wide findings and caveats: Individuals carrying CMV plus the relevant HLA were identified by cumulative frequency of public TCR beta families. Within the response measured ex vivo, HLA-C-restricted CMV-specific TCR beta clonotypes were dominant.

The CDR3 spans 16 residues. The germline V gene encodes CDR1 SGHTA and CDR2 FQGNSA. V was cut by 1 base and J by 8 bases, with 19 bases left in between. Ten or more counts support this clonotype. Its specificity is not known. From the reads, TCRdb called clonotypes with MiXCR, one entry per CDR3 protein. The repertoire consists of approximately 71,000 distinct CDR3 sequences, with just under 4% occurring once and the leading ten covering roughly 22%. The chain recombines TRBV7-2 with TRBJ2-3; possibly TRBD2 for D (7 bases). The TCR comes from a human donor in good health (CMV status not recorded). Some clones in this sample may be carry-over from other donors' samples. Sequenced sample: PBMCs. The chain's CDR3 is CASSLDETGGRRTQYF. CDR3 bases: TGTGCCAGCAGCTTAGATGAGACGGGGGGCCGCCGTACGCAGTATTTT.